This is a list of T cell receptor beta chains from one sample in a study of OX40 agonist ivuxolimab in advanced cancers. Sequenced by immunoSEQ multiplex PCR; TCRdb stores in-frame clones only, minus some. The sample carries roughly 17,000 clones, about four fifths recorded once. The sequencing here drew on CD4+ or CD8+ T cells sorted from blood, taken in a trial of the OX40 agonist ivuxolimab. The receptors shown here come from an adult with an advanced solid tumor such as melanoma, head and neck, liver or kidney cancer. CDR3s include the opening cysteine and the closing phenylalanine or tryptophan. D genes are given only for firm matches. Rows give clone size only sometimes, using once, few, many, or a class for an expanded clone.

>TRBJ1-1|-|TRBV6-5|-
TGTGCCAGCAGGAACACAGGGATTGGGGGTGAAGCTTTCTTT
CASRNTGIGGEAFF
>TRBJ1-4|-|TRBV29-1|-
TGCAGCGTTGCGAAGGTAGAAAAACTGTTTTTT
CSVAKVEKLFF
>TRBJ2-7|-|TRBV6-5|-
TGTGCCAGCAGTTACCGGGCCCCCCGCCACGAGCAGTACTTC
CASSYRAPRHEQYF
>TRBJ2-4|TRBD2|TRBV27|-
TGTGCCAGCAGTTCCCCAGCTAGCGGGAGAGCCAAAAACATTCAGTACTTC
CASSSPASGRAKNIQYF
>TRBJ2-2|TRBD2|TRBV7-3|few
TGTGCCAGCAGCTTAAGCGCGGGAGATGCCGGGGAGCTGTTTTTT
CASSLSAGDAGELFF
>TRBJ2-4|-|TRBV5-5|-
TGTGCCAGCAGCTTGGAGCTTGGCTCCCAGTACTTC
CASSLELGSQYF
>TRBJ2-7|TRBD2|TRBV4-1|once
TGCGCCAGCAGCCTAGCGGGGGCCCTGGGGGAGCAGTACTTC
CASSLAGALGEQYF
>TRBJ1-4|-|TRBV10-3|-
TGTGCCACCGCGGGGGGGAGGTCGACTAATGAAAAACTGTTTTTT
CATAGGRSTNEKLFF
>TRBJ1-4|-|TRBV5-8|medium-sized
TGTGCCAGCAGCTTGCGTGGAGGCGGTGAAAAACTGTTTTTT
CASSLRGGGEKLFF
>TRBJ2-6|-|TRBV5-1|-
TGCGCCAGCAGCTTATCCCGGGGTTTTCCCCACTCTGGGGCCAACGTCCTGACTTTC
CASSLSRGFPHSGANVLTF
>TRBJ2-6|-|TRBV7-8|-
TGTGCCAGCACCTACTCGGTTCAGAGCTCTGGGGCCAACGTCCTGACTTTC
CASTYSVQSSGANVLTF